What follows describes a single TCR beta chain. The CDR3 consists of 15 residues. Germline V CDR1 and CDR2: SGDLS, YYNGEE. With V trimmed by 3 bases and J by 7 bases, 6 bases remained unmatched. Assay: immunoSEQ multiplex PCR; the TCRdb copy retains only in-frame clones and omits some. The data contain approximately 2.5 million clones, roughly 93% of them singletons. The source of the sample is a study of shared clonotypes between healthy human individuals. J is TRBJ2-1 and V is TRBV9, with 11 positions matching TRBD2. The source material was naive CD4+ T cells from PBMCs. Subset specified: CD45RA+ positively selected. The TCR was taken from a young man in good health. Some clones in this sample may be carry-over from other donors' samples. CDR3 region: CASSALAGVFNEQFF. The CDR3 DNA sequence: TGTGCCAGCAGCGCACTAGCGGGAGTTTTTAATGAGCAGTTCTTC.